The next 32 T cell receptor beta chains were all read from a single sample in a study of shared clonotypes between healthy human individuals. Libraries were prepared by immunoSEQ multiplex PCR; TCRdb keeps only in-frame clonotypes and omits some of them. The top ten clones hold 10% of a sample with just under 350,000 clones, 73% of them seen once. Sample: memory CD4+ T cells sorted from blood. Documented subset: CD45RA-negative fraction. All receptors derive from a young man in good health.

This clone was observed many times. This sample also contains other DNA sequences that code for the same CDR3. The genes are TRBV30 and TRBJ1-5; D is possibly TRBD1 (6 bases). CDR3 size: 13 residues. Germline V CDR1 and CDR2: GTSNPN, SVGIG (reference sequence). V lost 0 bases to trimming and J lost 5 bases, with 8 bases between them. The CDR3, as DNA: TGTGCCTGGAGTGTACAGGGAGATCAGCCCCAGCATTTT. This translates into CAWSVQGDQPQHF.

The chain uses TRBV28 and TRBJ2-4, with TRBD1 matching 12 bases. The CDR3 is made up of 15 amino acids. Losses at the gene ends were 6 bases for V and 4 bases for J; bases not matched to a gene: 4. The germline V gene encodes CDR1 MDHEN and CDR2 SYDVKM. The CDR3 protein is CASRGQGAGKNIQYF. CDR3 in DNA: TGTGCCAGCAGGGGACAGGGGGCAGGGAAAAACATTCAGTACTTC.

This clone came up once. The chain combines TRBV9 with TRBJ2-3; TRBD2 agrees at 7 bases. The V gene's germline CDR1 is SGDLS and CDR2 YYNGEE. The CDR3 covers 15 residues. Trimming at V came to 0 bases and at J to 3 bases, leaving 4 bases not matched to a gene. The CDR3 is CASSVDGGETDTQYF. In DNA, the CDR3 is TGTGCCAGCAGCGTAGATGGGGGGGAGACAGATACGCAGTATTTT.

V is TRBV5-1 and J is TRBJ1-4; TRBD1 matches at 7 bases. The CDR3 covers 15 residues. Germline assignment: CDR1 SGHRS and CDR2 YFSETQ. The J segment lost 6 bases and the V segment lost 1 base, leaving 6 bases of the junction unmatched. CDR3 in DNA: TGCGCCAGCAGCTTGAACTCCGGGACAGATGAAAAACTGTTTTTT. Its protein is CASSLNSGTDEKLFF.

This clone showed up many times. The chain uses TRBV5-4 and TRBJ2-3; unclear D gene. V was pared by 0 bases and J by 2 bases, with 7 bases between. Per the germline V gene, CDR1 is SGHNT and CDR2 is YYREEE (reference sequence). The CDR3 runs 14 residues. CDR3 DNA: TGTGCCAGCAGCTTGGGACTGTACACAGATACGCAGTATTTT. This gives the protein CASSLGLYTDTQYF.

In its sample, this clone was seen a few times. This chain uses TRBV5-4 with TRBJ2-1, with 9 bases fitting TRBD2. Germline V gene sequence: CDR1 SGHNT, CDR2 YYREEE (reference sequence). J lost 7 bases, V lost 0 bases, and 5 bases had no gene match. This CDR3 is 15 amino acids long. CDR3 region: CASSLGGLAWNEQFF. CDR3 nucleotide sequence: TGTGCCAGCAGCTTGGGGGGACTAGCATGGAATGAGCAGTTCTTC.

The CDR3 DNA reads TGTGCCAGCAGTTTTGGTGGGGCCTGGGGCGGCTACACCTTC. Its protein product is CASSFGGAWGGYTF. The chain employs TRBV28 and TRBJ1-2; D perhaps matches TRBD1 (5 bases). CDR1 and CDR2 from the germline V gene are MDHEN and SYDVKM. The CDR3 loop spans 14 amino acids. The ends were cut back, 3 bases at V and 8 bases at J, with 16 bases in the middle.

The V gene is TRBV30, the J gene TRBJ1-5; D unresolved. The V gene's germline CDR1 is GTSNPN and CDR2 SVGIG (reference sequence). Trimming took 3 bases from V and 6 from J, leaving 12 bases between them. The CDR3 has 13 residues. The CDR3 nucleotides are TGTGCCTGGAGCGGGCAAGGTTTTCAGCCCCAGCATTTT. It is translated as CAWSGQGFQPQHF.

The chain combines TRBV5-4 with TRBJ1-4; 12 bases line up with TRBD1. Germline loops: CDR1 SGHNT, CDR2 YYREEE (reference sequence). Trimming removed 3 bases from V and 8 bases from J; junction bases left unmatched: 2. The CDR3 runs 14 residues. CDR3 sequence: CASSWDRGQEKLFF. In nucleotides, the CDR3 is TGTGCCAGCAGCTGGGACAGGGGGCAGGAAAAACTGTTTTTT. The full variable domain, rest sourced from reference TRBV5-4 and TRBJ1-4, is ETGVTQSPTHLIKTRGQQVTLRCSSQSGHNTVSWYQQALGQGPQFIFQYYREEENGRGNFPPRFSGLQFPNYSSELNVNALELDDSALYLCASSWDRGQEKLFFGSGTQLSVL.

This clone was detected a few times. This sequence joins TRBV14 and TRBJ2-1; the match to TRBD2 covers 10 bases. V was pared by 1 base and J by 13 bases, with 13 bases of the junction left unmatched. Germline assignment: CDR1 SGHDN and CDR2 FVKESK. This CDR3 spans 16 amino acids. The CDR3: CASSQATWTSGSFQFF. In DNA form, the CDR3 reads TGTGCCAGCAGCCAAGCCACTTGGACTAGCGGTTCTTTCCAGTTCTTC. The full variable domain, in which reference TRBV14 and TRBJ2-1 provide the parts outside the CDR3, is EAGVTQFPSHSVIEKGQTVTLRCDPISGHDNLYWYRRVMGKEIKFLLHFVKESKQDESGMPNNRFLAERTGGTYSTLKVQPAELEDSGVYFCASSQATWTSGSFQFFGPGTRLTVL.

CDR3 in DNA: TGTGCCAGCAGCCAGGGACAGAGGGACACTGAAGCTTTCTTT. This translates into CASSQGQRDTEAFF. This chain connects TRBV7-6 to TRBJ1-1; TRBD1 agrees at 7 bases. V lost 5 bases and J lost 3; bases outside the gene matches: 6. Germline-derived CDR1 and CDR2 are SGHVS and FNYEAQ. CDR3 size: 14 residues.

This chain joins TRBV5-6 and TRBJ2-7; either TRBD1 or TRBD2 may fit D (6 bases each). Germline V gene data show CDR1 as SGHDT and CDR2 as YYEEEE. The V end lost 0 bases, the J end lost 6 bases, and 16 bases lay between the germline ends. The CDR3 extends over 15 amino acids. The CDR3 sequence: CASSLADSGGSEQYF. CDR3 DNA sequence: TGTGCCAGCAGCTTGGCGGACAGCGGAGGGAGCGAGCAGTACTTC.

This CDR3 is CASSWHGDTEAFF. The CDR3 DNA is TGCGCCAGCAGCTGGCACGGGGACACTGAAGCTTTCTTT. V and J are TRBV5-1 and TRBJ1-1; unclear D gene. Trimming removed 3 bases from V and 3 bases from J, with 9 bases in between. Germline CDR1 reads SGHRS; CDR2 reads YFSETQ. The CDR3 is made up of 13 amino acids. Full variable domain (missing parts from reference TRBV5-1 and TRBJ1-1): KAGVTQTPRYLIKTRGQQVTLSCSPISGHRSVSWYQQTPGQGLQFLFEYFSETQRNKGNFPGRFSGRQFSNSRSEMNVSTLELGDSALYLCASSWHGDTEAFFGQGTRLTVV.

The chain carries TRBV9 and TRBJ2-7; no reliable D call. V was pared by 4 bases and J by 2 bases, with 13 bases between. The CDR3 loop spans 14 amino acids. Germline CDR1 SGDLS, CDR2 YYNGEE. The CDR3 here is CASSPSARAYEQYF. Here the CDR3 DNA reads TGTGCCAGCAGCCCCTCCGCGCGTGCCTACGAGCAGTACTTC.

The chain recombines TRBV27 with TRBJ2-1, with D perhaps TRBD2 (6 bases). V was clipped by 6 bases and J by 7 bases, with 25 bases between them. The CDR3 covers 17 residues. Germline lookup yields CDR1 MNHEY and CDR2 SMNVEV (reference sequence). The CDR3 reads CASSLDGGTPRGNEQFF. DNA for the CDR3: TGTGCCAGCAGCCTGGACGGAGGGACCCCCCGGGGGAATGAGCAGTTCTTC.

CDR3: CASSQEPEDIQYF. The CDR3 DNA is TGCGCCAGCAGCCAAGAGCCGGAGGACATTCAGTACTTC. This rearrangement joins TRBV4-3 to TRBJ2-4; D is perhaps TRBD2 (5 bases). The CDR3 consists of 13 residues. V lost 0 bases and J 8 bases, leaving 8 bases between the germline ends. Per germline, CDR1 LGHNA and CDR2 YSLEER.

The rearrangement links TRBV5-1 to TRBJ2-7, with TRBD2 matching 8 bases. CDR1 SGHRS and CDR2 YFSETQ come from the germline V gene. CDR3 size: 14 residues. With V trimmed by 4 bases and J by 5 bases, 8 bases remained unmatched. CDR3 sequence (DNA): TGCGCCAGCAGCCCGGGAGGGCCAGTTGACGAGCAGTACTTC. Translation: CASSPGGPVDEQYF.

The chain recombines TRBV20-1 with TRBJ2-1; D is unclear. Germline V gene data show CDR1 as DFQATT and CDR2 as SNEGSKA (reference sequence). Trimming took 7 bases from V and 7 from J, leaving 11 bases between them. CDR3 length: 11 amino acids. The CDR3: CSVTQVNEQFF. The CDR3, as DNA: TGCAGTGTGACCCAGGTTAATGAGCAGTTCTTC.

CDR3 sequence (DNA): TGTGCCAGCAGCAAAGGGACTCGGACAGCAGAGACTGAAGCTTTCTTT. Encoded protein: CASSKGTRTAETEAFF. This chain links TRBV21-1 with TRBJ1-1; the table names TRBD1, a call not compared with the DNA. TRBV21-1 is a pseudogene. The CDR3 has 16 amino acids.

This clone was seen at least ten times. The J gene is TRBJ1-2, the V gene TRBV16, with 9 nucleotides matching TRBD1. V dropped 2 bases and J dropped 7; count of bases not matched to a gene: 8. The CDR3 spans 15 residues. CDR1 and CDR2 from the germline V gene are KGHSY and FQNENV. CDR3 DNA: TGTGCCAGCAGCCAAACCGGGACAGGGTCCGGTGGCTACACCTTC. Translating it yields CASSQTGTGSGGYTF.

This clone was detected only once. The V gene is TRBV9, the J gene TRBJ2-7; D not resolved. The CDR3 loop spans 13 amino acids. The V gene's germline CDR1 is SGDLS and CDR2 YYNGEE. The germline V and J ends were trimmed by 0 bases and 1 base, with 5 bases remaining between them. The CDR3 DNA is TGTGCCAGCAGCGTAGTTCTGTCCTACGAGCAGTACTTC. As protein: CASSVVLSYEQYF.

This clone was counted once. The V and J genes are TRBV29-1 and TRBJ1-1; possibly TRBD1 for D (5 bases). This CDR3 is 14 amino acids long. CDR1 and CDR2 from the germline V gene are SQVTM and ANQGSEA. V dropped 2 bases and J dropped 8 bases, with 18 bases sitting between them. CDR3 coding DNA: TGCAGCGTTGAAACCCGGGACGGCGGTGGGGAAGCTTTCTTT. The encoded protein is CSVETRDGGGEAFF.

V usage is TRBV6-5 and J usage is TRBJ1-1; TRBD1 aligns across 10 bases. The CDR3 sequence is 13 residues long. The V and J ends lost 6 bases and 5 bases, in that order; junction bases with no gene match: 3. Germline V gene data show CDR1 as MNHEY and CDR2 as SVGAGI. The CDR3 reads CASRWTGGTEAFF. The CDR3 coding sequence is TGTGCCAGCAGATGGACAGGGGGGACTGAAGCTTTCTTT.

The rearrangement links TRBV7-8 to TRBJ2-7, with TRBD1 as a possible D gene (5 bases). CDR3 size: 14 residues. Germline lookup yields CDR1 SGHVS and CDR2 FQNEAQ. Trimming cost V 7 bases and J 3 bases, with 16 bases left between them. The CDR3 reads CASTLQGPLYEQYF. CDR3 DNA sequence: TGTGCCAGCACCCTTCAGGGTCCCCTCTACGAGCAGTACTTC.

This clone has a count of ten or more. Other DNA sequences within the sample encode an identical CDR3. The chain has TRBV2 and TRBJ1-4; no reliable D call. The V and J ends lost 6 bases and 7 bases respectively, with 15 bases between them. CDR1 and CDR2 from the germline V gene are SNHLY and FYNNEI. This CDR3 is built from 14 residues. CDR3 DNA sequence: TGTGCCAGCAGCCGACAAGGTGGTGGTGAAAAACTGTTTTTT. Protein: CASSRQGGGEKLFF.

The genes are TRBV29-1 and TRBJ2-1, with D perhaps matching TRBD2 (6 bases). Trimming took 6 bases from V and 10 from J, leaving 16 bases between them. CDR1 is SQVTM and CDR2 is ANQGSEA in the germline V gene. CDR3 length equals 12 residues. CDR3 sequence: CSVGAMGGEQFF. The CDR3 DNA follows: TGCAGCGTGGGAGCCATGGGAGGAGAGCAGTTCTTC.

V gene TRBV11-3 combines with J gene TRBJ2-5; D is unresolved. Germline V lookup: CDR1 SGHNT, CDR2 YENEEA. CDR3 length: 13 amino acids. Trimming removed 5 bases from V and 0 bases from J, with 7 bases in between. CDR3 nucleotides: TGTGCCAGCAGCCCACGAAACCAAGAGACCCAGTACTTC. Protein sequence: CASSPRNQETQYF.

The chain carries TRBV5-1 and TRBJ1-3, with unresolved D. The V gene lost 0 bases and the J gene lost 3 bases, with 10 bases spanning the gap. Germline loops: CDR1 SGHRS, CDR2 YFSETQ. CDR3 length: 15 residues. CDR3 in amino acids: CASSLDRVVGNTIYF. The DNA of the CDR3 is TGCGCCAGCAGCTTGGACCGGGTCGTTGGAAACACCATATATTTT.

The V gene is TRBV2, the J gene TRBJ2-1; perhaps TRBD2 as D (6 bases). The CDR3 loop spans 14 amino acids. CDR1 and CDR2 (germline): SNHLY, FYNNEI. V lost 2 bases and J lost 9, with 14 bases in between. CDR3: CASSEPLEGVEQFF. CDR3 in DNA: TGTGCCAGCAGTGAACCTTTGGAGGGAGTTGAGCAGTTCTTC.

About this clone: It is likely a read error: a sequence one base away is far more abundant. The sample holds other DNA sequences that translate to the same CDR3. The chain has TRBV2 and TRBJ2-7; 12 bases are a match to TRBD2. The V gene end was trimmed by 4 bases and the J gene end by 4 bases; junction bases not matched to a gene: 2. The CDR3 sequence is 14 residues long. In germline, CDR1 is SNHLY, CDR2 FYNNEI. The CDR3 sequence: CASSVGLAGYEQYF. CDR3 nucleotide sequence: TGTGCCAGCAGTGTGGGACTAGCGGGTTACGAGCAGTACTTC. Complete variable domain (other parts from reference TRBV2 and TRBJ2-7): EPEVTQTPSHQVTQMGQEVILRCVPISNHLYFYWYRQILGQKVEFLVSFYNNEISEKSEIFDDQFSVERPDGSNFTLKIRSTKLEDSAMYFCASSVGLAGYEQYFGPGTRLTVT.

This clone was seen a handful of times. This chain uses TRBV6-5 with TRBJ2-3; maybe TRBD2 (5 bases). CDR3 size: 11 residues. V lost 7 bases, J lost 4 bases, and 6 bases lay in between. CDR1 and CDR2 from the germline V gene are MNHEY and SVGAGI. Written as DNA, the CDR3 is TGTGCCAGCAAAGCGGCAGATACGCAGTATTTT. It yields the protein CASKAADTQYF.

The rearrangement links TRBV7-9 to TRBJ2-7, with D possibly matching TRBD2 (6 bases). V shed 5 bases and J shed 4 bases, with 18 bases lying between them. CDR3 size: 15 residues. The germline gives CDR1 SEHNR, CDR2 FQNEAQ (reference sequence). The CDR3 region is CASSGGPASLYEQYF. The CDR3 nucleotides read TGTGCCAGCAGCGGAGGGCCAGCGTCGTTATACGAGCAGTACTTC. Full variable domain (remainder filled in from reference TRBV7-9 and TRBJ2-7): DTGVSQNPRHKITKRGQNVTFRCDPISEHNRLYWYRQTLGQGPEFLTYFQNEAQLEKSRLLSDRFSAERPKGSFSTLEIQRTEQGDSAMYLCASSGGPASLYEQYFGPGTRLTVT.